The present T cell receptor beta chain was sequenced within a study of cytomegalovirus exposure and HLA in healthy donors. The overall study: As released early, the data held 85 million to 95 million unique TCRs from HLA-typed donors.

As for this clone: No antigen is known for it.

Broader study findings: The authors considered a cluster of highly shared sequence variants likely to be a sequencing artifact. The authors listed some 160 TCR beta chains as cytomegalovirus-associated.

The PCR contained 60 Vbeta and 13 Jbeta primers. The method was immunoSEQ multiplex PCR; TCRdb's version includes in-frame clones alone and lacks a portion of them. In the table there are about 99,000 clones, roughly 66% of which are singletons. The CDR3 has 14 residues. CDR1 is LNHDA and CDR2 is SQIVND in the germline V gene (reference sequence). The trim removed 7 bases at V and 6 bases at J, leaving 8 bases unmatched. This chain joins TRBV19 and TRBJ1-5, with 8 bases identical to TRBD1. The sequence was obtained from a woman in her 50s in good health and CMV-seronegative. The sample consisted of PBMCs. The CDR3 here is CASTAQGAVQPQHF. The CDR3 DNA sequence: TGTGCCAGTACTGCTCAGGGGGCAGTTCAGCCCCAGCATTTT.